One sample yielded the 28 T cell receptor beta chains listed below, sequenced in a study of CD8 T cells in ankylosing spondylitis. The study's findings and limits: Characteristic of ankylosing spondylitis blood, it appeared, was a TCR beta motif comprising about eight highly homologous variants.

The antigens for these receptors are not known. TCRdb reprocessed the 5' RACE reads via MiXCR and lists one record per CDR3 protein. The sample has about 540,000 distinct CDR3 sequences, about 13% seen once; the top ten hold around 7%. Material for sequencing was blood, either unsorted or a sorted T cell fraction (not recorded which). The receptors were gathered from a male donor with ankylosing spondylitis.

V gene TRBV7-7 combines with J gene TRBJ2-1, with D possibly TRBD2 on 6 matching bases. The V end lost 5 bases, the J end lost 6 bases, and 14 bases lay between the germline ends. This CDR3 is built from 14 residues. Germline V gives CDR1 SSHAT, CDR2 FNYEAQ (reference sequence). The CDR3 DNA reads TGTGCCAGCAGCCCGACTAGTTTGGGCAATGAGCAGTTCTTC. Protein: CASSPTSLGNEQFF.

The chain employs TRBV29-1 and TRBJ1-1; 9 nucleotides match TRBD1. The germline V gene has CDR1 SQVTM and CDR2 ANQGSEA. This CDR3 is built from 13 residues. J lost 10 bases, V lost 6 bases, and 12 bases had no gene match. DNA of the CDR3: TGCAGCGTGGATCAGACAGGGGGACGACGAGCTTTCTTT. As protein: CSVDQTGGRRAFF.

This clonotype was seen a handful of times. The chain combines TRBV20-1 with TRBJ2-7, with TRBD2 matching 7 bases. The CDR3 is 15 amino acids. Germline V gives CDR1 DFQATT, CDR2 SNEGSKA (reference sequence). V was pared by 0 bases and J by 2 bases, with 7 bases of the junction left unmatched. The CDR3 sequence: CSARDRAGSPYEQYV. The CDR3, as DNA: TGCAGTGCTAGAGATAGAGCGGGATCCCCCTACGAGCAGTACGTC.

This clonotype was picked up a small number of times. The chain uses TRBV10-2 and TRBJ2-3, with 7 bases that match TRBD2. Trimming removed 3 bases from V and 4 bases from J; junction bases left unmatched: 7. The CDR3 has 15 amino acids. Germline CDR1 is WSHSY and CDR2 is SAAADI. The CDR3 nucleotides are TGCGCCAGCAGTGATCAGCGGGGCGAGGCAGATACGCAGTATTTT. This sequence encodes CASSDQRGEADTQYF.

This clonotype was observed at least ten times. The chain uses TRBV25-1 and TRBJ1-5; D unresolved. CDR1 MGHDK and CDR2 SYGVNS come from the germline V gene. CDR3 length: 13 amino acids. V gave up 0 bases and J gave up 0 bases, with 0 bases separating them. The CDR3 sequence is CASSEYSNQPQHF. The CDR3, as DNA: TGTGCCAGCAGTGAATATAGCAATCAGCCCCAGCATTTT.

The sample holds a few counts of this clonotype. V and J are TRBV29-1 and TRBJ2-5, with a possible D match to TRBD2 (5 bases). The ends were cut back, 7 bases at V and 4 bases at J, with 25 bases in the middle. Germline CDR1 SQVTM, CDR2 ANQGSEA. CDR3 length equals 16 residues. The CDR3 sequence is CSAGLNDRPPGETQYF. For the CDR3, the DNA is TGCAGCGCTGGACTCAATGATAGACCCCCGGGAGAGACCCAGTACTTC.

The chain combines TRBV20-1 with TRBJ1-2, with 10 bases lining up with TRBD1. This CDR3 has 12 amino acids. V lost 6 bases to trimming and J lost 9 bases; unmatched junction nucleotides: 7. Germline CDR1 reads DFQATT; CDR2 reads SNEGSKA (reference sequence). The CDR3 loop is CSAPRQGASYTF. CDR3 coding DNA: TGCAGTGCCCCTCGACAGGGGGCCAGCTACACCTTC.

This chain connects TRBV9 to TRBJ1-2; D possibly corresponds to TRBD1 (5 bases). The germline V gene has CDR1 SGDLS and CDR2 YYNGEE. This CDR3 contains 14 residues. The V end was cut by 4 bases, the J end by 4 bases, with 14 bases between. CDR3 sequence (DNA): TGTGCCAGCAGCCCCCGCAATGGGGGCTATGGCTACACCTTC. Protein sequence: CASSPRNGGYGYTF.

In this sample, this clonotype turned up a few times. The V and J genes are TRBV20-1 and TRBJ1-1; maybe TRBD1 (5 bases). CDR3 size: 15 residues. Trimming removed 3 bases from V and 0 bases from J, with 14 bases in between. The germline CDR1 and CDR2 sequences are DFQATT and SNEGSKA (reference sequence). CDR3 protein: CSAREPWGLNTEAFF. The CDR3 DNA follows: TGCAGTGCTAGGGAACCTTGGGGGTTGAACACTGAAGCTTTCTTT.

This chain connects TRBV7-6 to TRBJ2-3, with D tentatively TRBD1 or TRBD2 (5 bases each). The germline CDR1 and CDR2 sequences are SGHVS and FNYEAQ. V was shortened by 1 base and J by 0 bases, with 8 bases between the two germline ends. The CDR3 sequence is 15 residues long. DNA of the CDR3: TGTGCCAGCAGCTTAGGGGGACGGAGCACAGATACGCAGTATTTT. It is translated as CASSLGGRSTDTQYF.

This clonotype came up a few times. The V gene is TRBV9, the J gene TRBJ1-1; maybe TRBD1 (6 bases). Between the trimmed V and J ends, which lost 0 bases and 2 bases, there was a span of 11 bases. The length of the CDR3 is 15 residues. CDR1 SGDLS and CDR2 YYNGEE come from the germline V gene. The CDR3 here is CASSVDGRGNTEAFF. CDR3 bases: TGTGCCAGCAGCGTAGATGGCAGGGGTAACACTGAAGCTTTCTTT.

The chain joins TRBV5-1 to TRBJ2-1; D gene uncertain. CDR3 length equals 12 residues. Trimming took 3 bases from V and 7 from J, leaving 8 bases between them. Looked up from germline, CDR1 is SGHRS and CDR2 is YFSETQ. In DNA, the CDR3 is TGCGCCAGCAGCTGGAATGGGAATGAGCAGTTCTTC. Its protein is CASSWNGNEQFF.

In its sample, this clonotype was seen many times. The rearrangement joins TRBV12-3 or TRBV12-4 to TRBJ2-3; 10 bases line up with TRBD1. V was clipped by 6 bases and J by 3 bases; unmatched bases: 0. The CDR3 consists of 13 residues. The CDR3 region has the DNA TGTGCCAGCAGGGGACAGGGGACAGATACGCAGTATTTT. Translated: CASRGQGTDTQYF.

This clonotype was counted a few times. This chain uses TRBV6-5 with TRBJ2-1, with TRBD1 matching 9 bases. Unmatched junction bases numbered 7, after V lost 4 bases and J lost 12 bases. CDR1 is MNHEY, CDR2 SVGAGI, per germline. The CDR3 totals 13 residues. The CDR3 coding sequence is TGTGCCAGCAGTTCAGCCGGGACAGGGTTGCAGTTCTTC. Protein: CASSSAGTGLQFF.

In regard to this clonotype: An end of the junction does not agree with germline; a read error may underlie this. This rearrangement joins TRBV19 to TRBJ1-2; D may be TRBD1 (6 bases). Germline values: CDR1 LNHDA, CDR2 SQIVND (reference sequence). The CDR3 is 14 amino acids. This chain's CDR3 is CASRIGGMNYGYTF. The CDR3 DNA is TGTGCCAGTAGGATAGGGGGGATGAACTATGGCTACACCTTC. The full variable domain, completed using reference TRBV19 and TRBJ1-2, is DGGITQSPKYLFRKEGQNVTLSCEQNLNHDAMYWYRQDPGQGLRLIYYSQIVNDFQKGDIAEGYSVSREKKESFPLTVTSAQKNPTAFYLCASRIGGMNYGYTFGSGTRLTVV.

This chain connects TRBV6-1 to TRBJ2-7; a possible D gene is TRBD2 (6 bases). Trimming took off 3 bases at V and 0 bases at J, with 12 bases between the two ends. CDR1 and CDR2 (germline): MNHNS, SASEGT. The length of the CDR3 is 15 residues. This CDR3 is CASSDAGFSSYEQYV. DNA of the CDR3: TGTGCCAGCAGTGATGCGGGGTTCAGCTCCTACGAGCAGTACGTC.

This clonotype was seen more than once but under ten times. The CDR3 loop reads CASSLGGFEEKLFF. The DNA for the CDR3 is TGTGCCAGCAGCTTAGGAGGGTTCGAGGAAAAACTGTTTTTT. V and J are TRBV7-2 and TRBJ1-4; D ambiguous. V shed 1 base and J shed 8 bases, with 11 bases lying between them. Per the germline V gene, CDR1 is SGHTA and CDR2 is FQGNSA. The CDR3 covers 14 residues.

This clonotype was detected many times. This chain joins TRBV24-1 and TRBJ2-2; 9 nucleotides agree with TRBD2. The CDR3 is 14 amino acids. From germline, CDR1 is KGHDR and CDR2 SFDVKD. The J segment lost 6 bases and the V segment lost 9 bases, leaving 7 bases of the junction unmatched. For the CDR3, the DNA is TGTGCCACCTCGGGACTAGCAACGTCCGGGGAGCTGTTTTTT. Translating it yields CATSGLATSGELFF.

The chain has TRBV27 and TRBJ2-3; 8 positions agree with TRBD1. Looked up from germline, CDR1 is MNHEY and CDR2 is SMNVEV (reference sequence). The trim removed 3 bases at V and 5 bases at J, leaving 4 bases unmatched. The CDR3 consists of 14 residues. CDR3 amino acids: CASSLRTGKDTQYF. The CDR3 nucleotides are TGTGCCAGCAGTTTGAGGACAGGGAAAGATACGCAGTATTTT.

The chain couples TRBV10-3 to TRBJ1-3, with TRBD1 matching over 10 bases. The V gene's germline CDR1 is ENHRY and CDR2 SYGVKD. The length of the CDR3 is 13 residues. V lost 10 bases, J lost 2 bases, and 2 bases stayed unmatched. CDR3 DNA: TGTGCCACCGGGACAGGGGCTGGAAACACCATATATTTT. It yields the protein CATGTGAGNTIYF.

The chain couples TRBV12-3 or TRBV12-4 to TRBJ2-3, with TRBD1 identical over 8 bases. The CDR3 contains 14 residues. J lost 5 bases, V lost 4 bases, and 5 bases had no gene match. The CDR3 DNA reads as TGTGCCAGCAGTTCAGGGGGCTCTGGAGATACGCAGTATTTT. This encodes CASSSGGSGDTQYF.

The table lists this clonotype with many counts. The chain recombines TRBV14 with TRBJ2-1; D gene ambiguous. V was clipped by 1 base and J by 9 bases, with 4 bases between them. Germline CDR1 is SGHDN and CDR2 is FVKESK. The CDR3 is 11 amino acids. CDR3 in DNA: TGTGCCAGCAGCCAAGGTATTGAGCAGTTCTTC. It encodes CASSQGIEQFF.

The chain carries TRBV2 and TRBJ2-5; D remains ambiguous. The V end lost 2 bases, the J end lost 5 bases, and 15 bases lay between the germline ends. The germline gives CDR1 SNHLY, CDR2 FYNNEI. There are 15 residues in the CDR3. The CDR3 nucleotides read TGTGCCAGCAGTGAACCCCTGCTAGGGTCGGAGACCCAGTACTTC. Its translation is CASSEPLLGSETQYF.

The chain is built from TRBV20-1 and TRBJ2-7; 7 bases are a match to TRBD1. The junction had 1 base not matched to a gene; V was cut back by 3 bases and J by 2 bases. This CDR3 has 12 residues. Germline V CDR1 and CDR2: DFQATT, SNEGSKA (reference sequence). Written as DNA, the CDR3 is TGCAGTGCTAGCGGGACAGCCTACGAGCAGTACTTC. Translated: CSASGTAYEQYF.

The chain has TRBV5-1 and TRBJ2-3, with 7 bases identical to TRBD1. This CDR3 has 17 amino acids. J lost 0 bases, V lost 4 bases, and 11 bases had no gene match. The germline gives CDR1 SGHRS, CDR2 YFSETQ. The CDR3 protein is CASSTDSGGPSTDTQYF. Here the CDR3 DNA reads TGCGCCAGCAGCACAGACTCAGGGGGACCTAGCACAGATACGCAGTATTTT.

This clonotype has a handful of counts. This rearrangement joins TRBV5-1 to TRBJ2-5; 7 nucleotides match TRBD2. J was trimmed by 5 bases and V by 4 bases; bases with no gene match: 14. Germline V gene data show CDR1 as SGHRS and CDR2 as YFSETQ. The CDR3 covers 16 residues. For the CDR3, the DNA is TGCGCCAGCAGCCTTACCGGGACTACGCGTGTGGAGACCCAGTACTTC. Translated: CASSLTGTTRVETQYF.

A few counts support this clonotype. This chain joins TRBV15 and TRBJ2-1; 13 positions agree with TRBD2. CDR3 length: 15 residues. In germline, CDR1 is LNHNV, CDR2 YYDKDF (reference sequence). V lost 1 base and J lost 9; bases outside the gene matches: 3. CDR3 nucleotide sequence: TGTGCCACCAGCAGAGGTACTAGCGGGAGGGGTGAGCAGTTCTTC. Translated, it gives CATSRGTSGRGEQFF.

This clonotype was seen only a few times. The CDR3 loop reads CSAAPGLVNEQFF. The CDR3 bases are TGCAGTGCTGCACCGGGACTAGTAAATGAGCAGTTCTTC. The chain joins TRBV20-1 to TRBJ2-1, with 8 bases matching TRBD2. This CDR3 region has 13 residues. The V gene's germline CDR1 is DFQATT and CDR2 SNEGSKA (reference sequence). J gave up 7 bases and V 5 bases, and 7 bases lay outside the gene matches.